The clone carrying this T cell receptor (beta chain) came up many times. Its specificity is unknown. Germline CDR1 reads DFQATT; CDR2 reads SNEGSKA (reference sequence). After removal of 6 bases from V and 4 bases from J, the junction contained 6 bases not matched to a gene. The CDR3 extends over 12 amino acids. This sample is part of a study of T cells in Graves' hyperthyroidism and ophthalmopathy. Overall study findings and caveats: Clonotypes that were expanded in thyroid above 0.001 mostly appeared in blood too.

Amplification of TCR beta CDR3 regions was performed using RNA transcripts as template. The primer set for the first-round RT-PCR of the TCR CDR3 was HTBI. In TCRdb, the multiplex PCR reads were re-called with MiXCR into one record per CDR3 protein. The sample contains hundreds of thousands of distinct CDR3 sequences, 45% of which appear only once. Uncontrolled infection, other autoimmune disease, pregnancy or lactation led to exclusion. The chain recombines TRBV20-1 with TRBJ2-7, with TRBD2 matching 7 bases. This clonotype was obtained from an adult man with Graves' disease, either hyperthyroidism or ophthalmopathy (not recorded which). The specimen was peripheral blood or thyroid tissue (not recorded which). The CDR3 sequence: CSAISGVYEQYF. The CDR3 coding sequence is TGCAGTGCAATAAGCGGGGTATACGAGCAGTACTTC.